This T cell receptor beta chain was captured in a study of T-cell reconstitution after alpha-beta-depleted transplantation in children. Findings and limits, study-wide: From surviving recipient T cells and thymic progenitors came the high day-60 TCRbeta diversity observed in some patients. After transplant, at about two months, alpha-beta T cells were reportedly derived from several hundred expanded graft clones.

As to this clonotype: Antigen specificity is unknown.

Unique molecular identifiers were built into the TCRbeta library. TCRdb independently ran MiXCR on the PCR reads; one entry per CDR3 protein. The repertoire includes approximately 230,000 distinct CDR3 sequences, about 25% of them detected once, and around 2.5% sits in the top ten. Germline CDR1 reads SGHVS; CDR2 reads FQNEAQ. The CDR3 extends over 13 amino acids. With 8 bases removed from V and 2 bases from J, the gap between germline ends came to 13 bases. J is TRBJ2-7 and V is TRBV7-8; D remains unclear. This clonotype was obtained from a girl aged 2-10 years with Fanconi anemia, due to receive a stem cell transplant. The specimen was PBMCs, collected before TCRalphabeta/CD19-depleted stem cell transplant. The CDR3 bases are TGTGCCAGCTCTATTGACCCAACCTACGAGCAGTACTTC. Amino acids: CASSIDPTYEQYF.